The clone carrying this T cell receptor beta chain was observed many times. As yet, its antigen is unknown. This specimen belongs to a study of T cells in Graves' hyperthyroidism and ophthalmopathy. Participants, patients aged 18 to 65, had newly diagnosed hyperthyroidism with a duration under 2 months. Drawn at first hyperthyroidism diagnosis, the blood sample preceded any ophthalmopathy symptoms. This CDR3 comprises 17 residues. V shed 1 base, J shed 6 bases, and the junction held 7 bases outside the gene matches. The germline V gene encodes CDR1 SGHVS and CDR2 FQNEAQ. Authors of the study amplified TCR beta CDR3 regions from RNA transcripts. The study used the HTBI primer set for a first-round RT-PCR of the TCR CDR3. TCRdb processed the multiplex PCR reads anew with MiXCR; each CDR3 protein has one entry. The sample consists of about 160,000 distinct CDR3 sequences, 9.4% of them appearing once. Study-wide findings and caveats: Clonotypes that were expanded in thyroid above 0.001 mostly appeared in blood too.

This sequence was found in a woman aged 18 to 35 with Graves' hyperthyroidism that later progressed to Graves' ophthalmopathy. The sequencing input was blood. The chain combines TRBV7-8 with TRBJ2-2, with 11 bases fitting TRBD1. CDR3 amino acids: CASSLGRVGQGAGELFF. CDR3 sequence (DNA): TGTGCCAGCAGCTTAGGAAGAGTGGGACAGGGGGCCGGGGAGCTGTTTTTT.